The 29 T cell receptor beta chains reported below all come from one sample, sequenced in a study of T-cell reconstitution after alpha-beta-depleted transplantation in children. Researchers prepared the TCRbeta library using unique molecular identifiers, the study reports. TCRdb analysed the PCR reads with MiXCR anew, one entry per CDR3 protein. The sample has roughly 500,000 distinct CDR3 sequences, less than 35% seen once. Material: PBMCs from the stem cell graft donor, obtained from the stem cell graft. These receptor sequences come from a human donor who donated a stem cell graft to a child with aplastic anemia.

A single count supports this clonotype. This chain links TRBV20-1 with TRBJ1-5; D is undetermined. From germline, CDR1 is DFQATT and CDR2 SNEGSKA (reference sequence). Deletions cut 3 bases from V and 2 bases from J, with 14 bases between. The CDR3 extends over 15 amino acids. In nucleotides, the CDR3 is TGCAGTGCTAGTAATCCGGGGTCGGGCAATCAGCCCCAGCATTTT. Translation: CSASNPGSGNQPQHF.

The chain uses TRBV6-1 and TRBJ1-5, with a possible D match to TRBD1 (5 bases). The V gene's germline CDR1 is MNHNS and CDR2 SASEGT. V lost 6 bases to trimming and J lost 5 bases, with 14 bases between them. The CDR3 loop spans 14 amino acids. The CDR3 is CASSPRGTHQPQHF. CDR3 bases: TGTGCCAGCAGCCCACGAGGGACCCATCAGCCCCAGCATTTT.

The CDR3 sequence: CSARTDTGELFF. Here the CDR3 DNA reads TGCAGTGCTCGGACAGACACCGGGGAGCTGTTTTTT. The rearrangement links TRBV20-1 to TRBJ2-2, with D maybe TRBD1 (6 bases). The length of the CDR3 is 12 residues. V was shortened by 5 bases and J by 3 bases, with 7 bases between the two germline ends. Germline lookup yields CDR1 DFQATT and CDR2 SNEGSKA (reference sequence).

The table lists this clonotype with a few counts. CDR3 sequence (DNA): TGTGCCAGCTCGATCGGTGAGCAGTTCTTC. Protein: CASSIGEQFF. The chain employs TRBV12-3 or TRBV12-4 and TRBJ2-1; D is ambiguous. The germline V and J ends were trimmed by 8 bases and 9 bases, with 8 bases remaining between them. This CDR3 is built from 10 residues.

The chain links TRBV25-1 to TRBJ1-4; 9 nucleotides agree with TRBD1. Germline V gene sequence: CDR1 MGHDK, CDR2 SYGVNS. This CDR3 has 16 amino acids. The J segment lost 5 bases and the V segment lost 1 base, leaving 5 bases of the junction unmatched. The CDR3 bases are TGTGCCAGCAGTGAATGGGGGACAGGGTCAAATGAAAAACTGTTTTTT. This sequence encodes CASSEWGTGSNEKLFF. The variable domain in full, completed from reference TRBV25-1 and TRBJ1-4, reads EADIYQTPRYLVIGTGKKITLECSQTMGHDKMYWYQQDPGMELHLIHYSYGVNSTEKGDLSSESTVSRIRTEHFPLTLESARPSHTSQYLCASSEWGTGSNEKLFFGSGTQLSVL.

The CDR3 nucleotides are TGTGCCAGCAGGTCGGGACTAGCGGGAGCCGATGAGCAGTTCTTC. It specifies CASRSGLAGADEQFF. The chain is built from TRBV6-1 and TRBJ2-1; the match to TRBD2 covers 14 bases. Germline CDR1 and CDR2: MNHNS and SASEGT. The CDR3 length is 15 residues. V dropped 6 bases and J dropped 8; count of bases not matched to a gene: 6.

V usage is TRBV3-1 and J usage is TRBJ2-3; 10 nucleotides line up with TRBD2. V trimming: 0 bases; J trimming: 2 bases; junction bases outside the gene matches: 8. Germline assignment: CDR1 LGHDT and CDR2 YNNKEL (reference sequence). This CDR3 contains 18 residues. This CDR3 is CASSQDLPSGSITDTQYF. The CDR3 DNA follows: TGTGCCAGCAGCCAAGATCTGCCTAGCGGGAGTATCACAGATACGCAGTATTTT.

CDR3 sequence reads: CATSRAALGPHPRGSDTQYF. The CDR3 region has the DNA TGTGCCACCAGCAGGGCCGCTTTGGGTCCCCACCCTAGGGGCTCGGATACGCAGTATTTT. This rearrangement joins TRBV15 to TRBJ2-3, with D tentatively TRBD1 (5 bases). The CDR3 runs 20 residues. Germline loops: CDR1 LNHNV, CDR2 YYDKDF (reference sequence). V was trimmed by 3 bases and J by 6 bases, leaving 31 bases between them.

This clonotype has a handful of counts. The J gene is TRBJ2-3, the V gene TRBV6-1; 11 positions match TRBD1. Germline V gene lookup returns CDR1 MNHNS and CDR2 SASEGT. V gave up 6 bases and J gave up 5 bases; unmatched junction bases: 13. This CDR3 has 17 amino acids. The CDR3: CASRPRLWDRGGDTQYF. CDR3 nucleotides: TGTGCCAGCAGACCACGCCTTTGGGACAGGGGGGGAGATACGCAGTATTTT.

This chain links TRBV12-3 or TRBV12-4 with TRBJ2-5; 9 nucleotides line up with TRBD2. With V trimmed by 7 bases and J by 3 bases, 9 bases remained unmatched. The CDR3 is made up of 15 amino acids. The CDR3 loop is CASTPHSGSKETQYF. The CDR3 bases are TGTGCCAGCACCCCACATAGCGGGAGCAAAGAGACCCAGTACTTC.

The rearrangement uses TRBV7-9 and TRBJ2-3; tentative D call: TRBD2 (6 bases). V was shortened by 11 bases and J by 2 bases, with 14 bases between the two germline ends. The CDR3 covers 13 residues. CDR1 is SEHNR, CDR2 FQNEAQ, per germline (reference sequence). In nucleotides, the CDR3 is TGTGCCGGCAAGGCGGGAACCACAGATACGCAGTATTTT. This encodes CAGKAGTTDTQYF.

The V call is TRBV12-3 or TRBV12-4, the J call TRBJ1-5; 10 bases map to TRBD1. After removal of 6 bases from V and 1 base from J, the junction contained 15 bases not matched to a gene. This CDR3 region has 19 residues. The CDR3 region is CASSRTGTGEGSSNQPQHF. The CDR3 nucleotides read TGTGCCAGCAGCCGTACCGGGACAGGGGAAGGGTCGAGCAATCAGCCCCAGCATTTT.

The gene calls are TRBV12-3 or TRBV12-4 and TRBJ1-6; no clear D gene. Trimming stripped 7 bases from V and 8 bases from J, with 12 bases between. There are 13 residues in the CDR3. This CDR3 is CASKRALDSPLHF. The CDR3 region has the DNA TGTGCCAGCAAGAGGGCCTTGGATTCACCCCTCCACTTT.

The CDR3 spells CASSPSGSRDEQFF. The CDR3 nucleotides read TGCGCCAGCAGCCCTAGCGGGAGTAGAGATGAGCAGTTCTTC. The chain uses TRBV4-3 and TRBJ2-1; 10 bases line up with TRBD2. After removal of 4 bases from V and 8 bases from J, the junction contained 5 bases not matched to a gene. This CDR3 is built from 14 residues. The germline V gene encodes CDR1 LGHNA and CDR2 YSLEER.

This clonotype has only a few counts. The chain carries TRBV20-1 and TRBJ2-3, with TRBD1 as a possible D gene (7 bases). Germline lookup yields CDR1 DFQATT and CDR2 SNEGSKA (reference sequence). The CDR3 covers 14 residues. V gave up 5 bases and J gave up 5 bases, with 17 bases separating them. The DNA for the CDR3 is TGCAGTGCTCTTAGACAGGGAGGAATAGATACGCAGTATTTT. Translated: CSALRQGGIDTQYF.

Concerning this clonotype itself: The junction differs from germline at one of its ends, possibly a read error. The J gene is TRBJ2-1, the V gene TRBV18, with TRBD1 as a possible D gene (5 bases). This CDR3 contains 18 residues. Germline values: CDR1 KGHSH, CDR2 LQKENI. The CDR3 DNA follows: TGTGCCAGCTCACCCGATTGGCTGCCCCCTTTTTTGGACAATGAACAGTTCTTC. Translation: CASSPDWLPPFLDNEQFF.

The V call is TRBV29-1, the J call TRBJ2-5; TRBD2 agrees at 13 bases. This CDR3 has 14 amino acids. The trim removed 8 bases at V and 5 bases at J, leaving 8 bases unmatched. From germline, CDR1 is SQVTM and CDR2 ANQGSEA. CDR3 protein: CSLGLAGNRETQYF. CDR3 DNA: TGCAGCCTGGGACTAGCGGGAAATCGGGAGACCCAGTACTTC. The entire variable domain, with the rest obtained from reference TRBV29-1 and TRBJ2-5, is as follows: SAVISQKPSRDICQRGTSLTIQCQVDSQVTMMFWYRQQPGQSLTLIATANQGSEATYESGFVIDKFPISRPNLTFSTLTVSNMSPEDSSIYLCSLGLAGNRETQYFGPGTRLLVL.

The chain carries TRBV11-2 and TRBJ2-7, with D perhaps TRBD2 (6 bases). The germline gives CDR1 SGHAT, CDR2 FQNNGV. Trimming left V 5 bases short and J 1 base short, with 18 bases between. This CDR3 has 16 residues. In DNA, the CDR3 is TGTGCCAGCAGCCCTAGTGAGGGGAGGAGGTCCTACGAGCAGTACTTC. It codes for CASSPSEGRRSYEQYF.

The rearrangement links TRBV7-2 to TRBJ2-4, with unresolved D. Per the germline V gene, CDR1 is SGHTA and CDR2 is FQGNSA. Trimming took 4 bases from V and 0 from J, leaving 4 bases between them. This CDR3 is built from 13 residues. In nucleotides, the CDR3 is TGTGCCAGCAGCTCCTCAGCCAAAAACATTCAGTACTTC. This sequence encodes CASSSSAKNIQYF.

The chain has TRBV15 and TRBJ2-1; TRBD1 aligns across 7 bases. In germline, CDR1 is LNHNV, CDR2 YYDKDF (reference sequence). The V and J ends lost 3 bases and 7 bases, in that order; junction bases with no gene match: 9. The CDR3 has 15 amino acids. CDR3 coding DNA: TGTGCCACCAGCAGTGCCGGGACAGTTAGGAATGAGCAGTTCTTC. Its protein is CATSSAGTVRNEQFF.

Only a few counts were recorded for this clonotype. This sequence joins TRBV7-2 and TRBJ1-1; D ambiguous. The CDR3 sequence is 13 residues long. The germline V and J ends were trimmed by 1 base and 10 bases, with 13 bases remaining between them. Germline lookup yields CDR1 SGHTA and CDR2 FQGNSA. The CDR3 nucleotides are TGTGCCAGCAGCTTAGGCCCCGGCCCAATAGCTTTCTTT. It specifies CASSLGPGPIAFF.

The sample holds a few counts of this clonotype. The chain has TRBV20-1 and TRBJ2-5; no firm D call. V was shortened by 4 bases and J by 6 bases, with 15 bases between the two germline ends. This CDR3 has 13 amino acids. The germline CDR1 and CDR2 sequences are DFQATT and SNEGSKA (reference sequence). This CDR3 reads CSATPFPEKTQYF. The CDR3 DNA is TGCAGTGCTACGCCTTTCCCGGAAAAGACCCAGTACTTC.

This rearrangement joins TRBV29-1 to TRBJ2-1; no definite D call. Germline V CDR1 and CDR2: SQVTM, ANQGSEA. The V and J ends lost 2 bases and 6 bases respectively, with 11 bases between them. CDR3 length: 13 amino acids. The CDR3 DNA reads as TGCAGCGTTGAACTAGGTGGGATCAATGAGCAGTTCTTC. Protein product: CSVELGGINEQFF.

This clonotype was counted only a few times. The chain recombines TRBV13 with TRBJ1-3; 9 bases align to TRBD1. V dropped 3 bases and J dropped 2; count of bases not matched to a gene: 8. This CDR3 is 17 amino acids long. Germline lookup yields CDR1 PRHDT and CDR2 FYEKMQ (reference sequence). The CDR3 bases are TGTGCCAGCAGCTTGTCCGGGCGACAGGGGGCTGGAAACACCATATATTTT. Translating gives CASSLSGRQGAGNTIYF.

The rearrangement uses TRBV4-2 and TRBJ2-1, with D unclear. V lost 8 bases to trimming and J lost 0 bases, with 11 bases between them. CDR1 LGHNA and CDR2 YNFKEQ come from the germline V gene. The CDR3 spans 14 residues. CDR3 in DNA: TGTGCCAGCGGCTCCGCGCTCTCCTACAATGAGCAGTTCTTC. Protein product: CASGSALSYNEQFF.

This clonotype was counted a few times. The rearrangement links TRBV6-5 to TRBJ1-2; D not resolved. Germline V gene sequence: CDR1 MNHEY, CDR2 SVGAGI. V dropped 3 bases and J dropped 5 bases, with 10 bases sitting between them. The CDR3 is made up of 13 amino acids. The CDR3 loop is CASSYRNGYGYTF. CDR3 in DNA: TGTGCCAGCAGTTATCGGAACGGGTATGGCTACACCTTC.

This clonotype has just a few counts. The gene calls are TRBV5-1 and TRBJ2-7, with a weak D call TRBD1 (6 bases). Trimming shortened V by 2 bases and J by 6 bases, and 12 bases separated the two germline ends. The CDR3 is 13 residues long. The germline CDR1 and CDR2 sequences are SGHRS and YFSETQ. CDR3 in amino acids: CASSFGSGAEQYF. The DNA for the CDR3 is TGCGCCAGCAGCTTTGGTTCAGGGGCCGAGCAGTACTTC.

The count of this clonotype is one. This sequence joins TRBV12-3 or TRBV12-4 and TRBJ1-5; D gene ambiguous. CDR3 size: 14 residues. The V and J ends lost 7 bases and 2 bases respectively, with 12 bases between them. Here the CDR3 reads CASTVKGGNQPQHF. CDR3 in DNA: TGTGCCAGCACTGTGAAGGGAGGCAATCAGCCCCAGCATTTT.

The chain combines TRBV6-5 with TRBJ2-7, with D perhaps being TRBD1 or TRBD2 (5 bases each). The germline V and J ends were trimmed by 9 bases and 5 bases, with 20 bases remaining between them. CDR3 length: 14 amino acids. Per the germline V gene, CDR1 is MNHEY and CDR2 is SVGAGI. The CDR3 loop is CASITGDPGNEQYV. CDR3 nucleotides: TGTGCCAGTATTACTGGGGACCCGGGTAACGAGCAGTACGTC.